Below, one TCR beta chain is given with its context. V was clipped by 0 bases and J by 9 bases; unmatched bases: 11. In germline, CDR1 is SGHDT, CDR2 YYEEEE. The CDR3 spans 15 residues. The data were obtained in a study of blood T cell repertoires in COVID-19. On the study more broadly: The United States, Italy and Spain supplied acute and convalescent COVID-19 samples.

TCRdb keeps only in-frame clones here, not all; method: immunoSEQ multiplex PCR. The sample includes around 84,000 clones, under 80% of them seen just once. Followed over time, Seattle patients had been enrolled while infection was active. This sequence was found in a man in his 60s with COVID-19, enrolled during active disease. The material sequenced was peripheral blood. The V and J genes are TRBV5-6 and TRBJ2-7; 8 bases are a match to TRBD1. Here the CDR3 DNA reads TGTGCCAGCAGCTTGGGGTCAGCAGGGGGCACGGTGCAGTACTTC. It specifies CASSLGSAGGTVQYF.